This TCR beta chain was recorded in a study of CD8 T cells in ankylosing spondylitis (dated by TCRdb to 2015 to 2018). Background for the entire study: To find TCR variants linked to disease, the study profiled T cell receptor beta repertoires in ankylosing spondylitis patients and healthy donors. The whole study cohort included about a hundred healthy donors and over 20 ankylosing spondylitis patients. Peripheral blood was sampled, and synovial fluid was also collected from ankylosing spondylitis patients. What the work shows at the level of the full study, not this receptor alone: A TCR beta motif of roughly 8 highly homologous amino acid variants appeared characteristic of blood from ankylosing spondylitis patients. Some of the motif variants had been reported before in the synovial fluid and blood of reactive arthritis patients, a finding that suggests common disease-initiation mechanisms. The disease-linked clones had a CD8+ phenotype and were found at relatively low frequencies in peripheral blood. The disease-linked clones were reported as significantly enriched in matched synovial fluid samples from ankylosing spondylitis patients.

V was cut back by 0 bases and J by 4 bases, leaving a gap of 10 bases between them. The CDR3, from cysteine to phenylalanine, totals 15 residues. Only the CDR3 region is kept as DNA, spanning 45 bases read in frame from base 1. The table lists this clonotype with a few counts. Its binding antigen is unknown. Per-base qualities were not stored, and no clone one base away is much larger. Sequencing used an Illumina HiSeq 2500. TCR beta libraries were prepared by quantitative 5'-RACE with molecular barcodes. In the source study's methods: To identify disease-linked TCR variants, a new computational method was used, one built on a probabilistic model of VDJ rearrangement. TCRdb cleaned the public reads at Q25 with fastp, built clones with MiXCR and kept in-frame beta chains. Merged by CDR3 protein, the rows form single entries marked with the most common genes and DNA. The V and J calls were determined by TCRdb, not by the authors. For this sample the table gives 250,000 to 350,000 distinct CDR3 sequences, of which less than 25% were detected only once. Roughly 3.6% of the sample belongs to the ten largest clones.

The receptor was derived from a female donor with ankylosing spondylitis or in good health (not recorded which). Here the chain combines TRBV12-3 or TRBV12-4 and TRBJ1-5; the D region possibly corresponds to TRBD1 (5 bases align). Sample: blood, either unsorted or a sorted T cell fraction (not recorded which). The CDR3 protein is CASSLALGGNQPQHF. The DNA sequence reads TGTGCCAGCAGTTTAGCGCTCGGGGGGAATCAGCCCCAGCATTTT.